This TCR beta chain was sequenced during a study of blood T cell repertoires in COVID-19. The wider study: The cDNA or gDNA used as material had been derived from T cells, B-cell-depleted T cells, or PBMCs.

Original processing notes: Reference gene primer amplification gave nucleated cell count estimates. Method: immunoSEQ multiplex PCR; TCRdb's copy keeps in-frame clones and lacks some. V and J calls and clone size are copied from that table; D and trimming were computed from the DNA. This table holds 150,000 or so clones, around 88% found once. The CDR3 sequence is 17 residues long. V was clipped by 0 bases and J by 1 base; unmatched bases: 8. From germline, CDR1 is SGDLS and CDR2 YYNGEE. V usage is TRBV9 and J usage is TRBJ1-1; TRBD1 aligns across 8 bases. This clonotype was sampled from a man aged 55 to 70 with active or convalescent COVID-19. Material for sequencing was peripheral blood. The CDR3 spells CASSVVRQGKQNTEAFF. Written as DNA, the CDR3 is TGTGCCAGCAGCGTAGTTAGACAGGGGAAGCAGAACACTGAAGCTTTCTTT.